These 21 T cell receptor beta chains came from one sample sequenced in a study of cytomegalovirus exposure and HLA in healthy donors. A multiplex PCR was run with 60 Vbeta primers and 13 Jbeta primers. Repertoires were generated with immunoSEQ multiplex PCR, while TCRdb's copy carries only in-frame clones and drops some. The sample shows under 150,000 clones, 81% of them seen only once. The sample was PBMCs. These receptors came from a man in his late teens or twenties in good health and CMV-seronegative.

The chain has TRBV6-1 and TRBJ1-2, with a tentative D call TRBD1 (6 bases). CDR3 length equals 15 residues. The V and J ends lost 4 bases and 5 bases respectively, with 17 bases between them. Germline V CDR1 and CDR2: MNHNS, SASEGT. The CDR3 loop is CASSGRGIFRYGYTF. For the CDR3, the DNA is TGTGCCAGCAGTGGCAGGGGAATCTTTCGTTATGGCTACACCTTC.

The gene calls are TRBV9 and TRBJ2-2; perhaps TRBD2 as D (5 bases). Deletions cut 3 bases from V and 2 bases from J, with 17 bases between. CDR3 size: 17 residues. Germline loops: CDR1 SGDLS, CDR2 YYNGEE. The CDR3 loop reads CASSAIRVRANTGELFF. CDR3 DNA sequence: TGTGCCAGCAGCGCCATCCGTGTGAGGGCAAACACCGGGGAGCTGTTTTTT. The entire variable domain, with the rest obtained from reference TRBV9 and TRBJ2-2, is as follows: DSGVTQTPKHLITATGQRVTLRCSPRSGDLSVYWYQQSLDQGLQFLIQYYNGEERAKGNILERFSAQQFPDLHSELNLSSLELGDSALYFCASSAIRVRANTGELFFGEGSRLTVL.

V usage is TRBV4-3 and J usage is TRBJ1-2; D is possibly TRBD1 (6 bases). This CDR3 is built from 15 residues. Germline CDR1 LGHNA, CDR2 YSLEER. Trimming removed 0 bases at V and 4 bases at J, with 12 bases between. The CDR3: CASSQDPGGGYGYTF. The CDR3 coding sequence is TGCGCCAGCAGCCAAGATCCGGGAGGGGGCTATGGCTACACCTTC.

The chain joins TRBV5-1 to TRBJ1-2; TRBD1 matches 7 bases. Trimming took 4 bases from V and 3 from J; bases not matched to a gene: 18. Germline CDR1 and CDR2: SGHRS and YFSETQ. The CDR3 has 18 residues. CDR3 DNA sequence: TGCGCCAGCAGCCCGAGACAGGGAAGTTTCAAGGTGGACTATGGCTACACCTTC. This gives the protein CASSPRQGSFKVDYGYTF.

The chain has TRBV7-2 and TRBJ1-5; the match to TRBD1 covers 10 bases. The CDR3 contains 14 residues. J lost 4 bases, V lost 4 bases, and 1 base had no gene match. The germline V gene has CDR1 SGHTA and CDR2 FQGNSA. The DNA for the CDR3 is TGTGCCAGCAGCTCGGACAGGGGGAATCAGCCCCAGCATTTT. The encoded protein is CASSSDRGNQPQHF.

The chain uses TRBV7-8 and TRBJ2-5; 8 nucleotides match TRBD2. Germline CDR1 is SGHVS and CDR2 is FQNEAQ. V gave up 2 bases and J gave up 7 bases; unmatched junction bases: 9. There are 15 residues in the CDR3. The CDR3 sequence: CASSLSPGLEGTQYF. CDR3 nucleotide sequence: TGTGCCAGCAGCTTATCCCCGGGACTAGAGGGGACCCAGTACTTC.

V is TRBV18 and J is TRBJ1-3; a weak D match, TRBD1 (5 bases). The CDR3 consists of 15 residues. From germline, CDR1 is KGHSH and CDR2 LQKENI. Trimming removed 4 bases from V and 3 bases from J, with 13 bases in between. The CDR3 is CASSQDQGYGNTIYF. CDR3 DNA: TGTGCCAGCTCACAGGATCAGGGTTATGGAAACACCATATATTTT.

As concerns this clone: Other nucleotide sequences from this sample produce the same CDR3. This chain joins TRBV5-1 and TRBJ2-7, with TRBD1 matching over 10 bases. Per the germline V gene, CDR1 is SGHRS and CDR2 is YFSETQ. This CDR3 is built from 14 residues. J was trimmed by 7 bases and V by 0 bases; bases with no gene match: 4. CDR3 loop: CASSLVTGGREQYF. The CDR3 DNA reads as TGCGCCAGCAGCTTGGTGACAGGGGGCCGGGAGCAGTACTTC.

J is TRBJ1-1 and V is TRBV7-2; the D is unclear. CDR1 and CDR2 (germline): SGHTA, FQGNSA. The CDR3 is 16 amino acids. The germline V and J ends were trimmed by 0 bases and 4 bases, with 15 bases remaining between them. The CDR3 protein is CASSLAARGRATEAFF. CDR3 bases: TGTGCCAGCAGCTTAGCGGCGAGAGGGAGGGCCACTGAAGCTTTCTTT. The full variable domain, completed using reference TRBV7-2 and TRBJ1-1, is GAGVSQSPSNKVTEKGKDVELRCDPISGHTALYWYRQSLGQGLEFLIYFQGNSAPDKSGLPSDRFSAERTGGSVSTLTIQRTQQEDSAVYLCASSLAARGRATEAFFGQGTRLTVV.

This clone has just a few counts. This chain links TRBV27 with TRBJ1-5; D not certain. Trimming took off 3 bases at V and 7 bases at J, with 25 bases between the two ends. Germline V gene data show CDR1 as MNHEY and CDR2 as SMNVEV (reference sequence). The CDR3 is made up of 18 amino acids. As DNA, the CDR3 is TGTGCCAGCAGTTTCAATACGCCACACCTCCCGGGTGGACAGCCCCAGCATTTT. Its protein is CASSFNTPHLPGGQPQHF.

The chain uses TRBV7-6 and TRBJ1-1, with TRBD1 matching 8 bases. The CDR3 extends over 16 amino acids. Germline V CDR1 and CDR2: SGHVS, FNYEAQ. The V gene end was trimmed by 4 bases and the J gene end by 1 base; junction bases not matched to a gene: 8. CDR3 in amino acids: CASSSYNRGTNTEAFF. CDR3 DNA: TGTGCCAGCAGCTCTTACAACAGGGGGACGAACACTGAAGCTTTCTTT.

This sequence joins TRBV7-9 and TRBJ2-7, with 10 bases that match TRBD1. V shed 6 bases, J shed 9 bases, and the junction held 14 bases outside the gene matches. The length of the CDR3 is 15 residues. CDR1 and CDR2 (germline): SEHNR, FQNEAQ (reference sequence). CDR3 DNA: TGTGCCAGCAGGTCAACCGCGGACAGGGGGTCTGGGCAGTACTTC. The encoded protein is CASRSTADRGSGQYF.

The V gene is TRBV7-8, the J gene TRBJ1-5; TRBD1 aligns across 7 bases. The CDR3 contains 15 residues. CDR1 and CDR2 from the germline V gene are SGHVS and FQNEAQ. V lost 2 bases and J lost 5; bases outside the gene matches: 6. Written as DNA, the CDR3 is TGTGCCAGCAGCTTATCCGGGACAGACTATCAGCCCCAGCATTTT. Amino acids: CASSLSGTDYQPQHF.

The table lists this clone with a few counts. The chain couples TRBV10-3 to TRBJ1-2; 12 positions match TRBD1. Germline V gives CDR1 ENHRY, CDR2 SYGVKD. V gave up 5 bases and J gave up 2 bases; unmatched junction bases: 6. The CDR3 consists of 16 residues. The CDR3 DNA reads as TGTGCCATCAGTCCGGGACAGGGGGCTGGAAACTATGGCTACACCTTC. Its protein product is CAISPGQGAGNYGYTF.

This chain uses TRBV6-5 with TRBJ1-1; 7 bases match TRBD1. The trim removed 6 bases at V and 5 bases at J, leaving 9 bases unmatched. CDR1 is MNHEY and CDR2 is SVGAGI in the germline V gene. This CDR3 comprises 14 residues. The CDR3 bases are TGTGCCAGCAGCATCCAGGGGGGCGTTACTGAAGCTTTCTTT. Translation gives CASSIQGGVTEAFF.

The V call is TRBV10-2, the J call TRBJ2-7; 8 nucleotides agree with TRBD2. The trim removed 2 bases at V and 5 bases at J, leaving 5 bases unmatched. This CDR3 has 14 amino acids. Germline V gives CDR1 WSHSY, CDR2 SAAADI. The CDR3 DNA sequence: TGCGCCAGCAGTGAGGACGGGGGGGGACACGAGCAGTACTTC. It specifies CASSEDGGGHEQYF.

This chain connects TRBV25-1 to TRBJ1-4; 12 nucleotides line up with TRBD1. Germline trimming cut 4 bases from V and 6 bases from J; bases unmatched to any gene: 9. The CDR3 length is 17 residues. Germline CDR1 reads MGHDK; CDR2 reads SYGVNS. This CDR3 is CASSGSRDRGQDEKLFF. The CDR3 bases are TGTGCCAGCAGTGGGTCCCGGGACAGGGGGCAGGATGAAAAACTGTTTTTT.

The rearrangement links TRBV29-1 to TRBJ2-7; D not resolved. The CDR3 spans 14 residues. V was shortened by 5 bases and J by 8 bases, with 22 bases between the two germline ends. CDR1 SQVTM and CDR2 ANQGSEA come from the germline V gene. The CDR3, as DNA: TGCAGCGTTTATCTTACCGCTCGCCCGGAGCAGCAGTACTTC. Its translation is CSVYLTARPEQQYF.

CDR3 sequence (DNA): TGTGCCAGCAGGCCACCGGGACAGGGCGTCCCCGGGGAGCTGTTTTTT. Protein product: CASRPPGQGVPGELFF. The chain employs TRBV11-2 and TRBJ2-2, with 9 bases matching TRBD1. The CDR3 contains 16 residues. After removal of 6 bases from V and 6 bases from J, the junction contained 11 bases not matched to a gene. Germline V CDR1 and CDR2: SGHAT, FQNNGV.

The V call is TRBV7-2, the J call TRBJ1-2, with D uncertain. The length of the CDR3 is 12 residues. From germline, CDR1 is SGHTA and CDR2 FQGNSA. V lost 8 bases to trimming and J lost 0 bases, with 7 bases between them. CDR3 loop: CASWSTNYGYTF. The DNA for the CDR3 is TGTGCCAGCTGGTCTACTAACTATGGCTACACCTTC.

This chain joins TRBV4-2 and TRBJ2-3; TRBD2 matches 15 bases. V gave up 1 base and J gave up 5 bases; unmatched junction bases: 7. The V gene's germline CDR1 is LGHNA and CDR2 YNFKEQ. The CDR3 sequence is 18 residues long. The CDR3: CASSQVGLAGGAGDTQYF. As DNA, the CDR3 is TGTGCCAGCAGCCAAGTTGGACTAGCGGGGGGGGCGGGAGATACGCAGTATTTT.